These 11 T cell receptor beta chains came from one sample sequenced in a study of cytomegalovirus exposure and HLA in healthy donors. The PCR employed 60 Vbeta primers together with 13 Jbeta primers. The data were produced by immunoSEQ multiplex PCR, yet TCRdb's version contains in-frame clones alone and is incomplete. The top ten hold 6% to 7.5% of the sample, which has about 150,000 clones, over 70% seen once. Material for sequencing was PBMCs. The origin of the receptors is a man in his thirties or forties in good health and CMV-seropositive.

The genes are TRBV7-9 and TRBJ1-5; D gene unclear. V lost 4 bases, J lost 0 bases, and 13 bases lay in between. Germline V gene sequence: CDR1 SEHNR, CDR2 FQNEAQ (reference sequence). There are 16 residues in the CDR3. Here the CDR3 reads CASSSGLGYSNQPQHF. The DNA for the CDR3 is TGTGCCAGCAGCTCCGGACTGGGATATAGCAATCAGCCCCAGCATTTT.

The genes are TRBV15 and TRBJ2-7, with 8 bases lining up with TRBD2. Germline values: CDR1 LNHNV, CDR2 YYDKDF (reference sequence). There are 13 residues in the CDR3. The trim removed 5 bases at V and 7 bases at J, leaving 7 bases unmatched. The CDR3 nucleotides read TGTGCCACCAGCGTGGCACCGGGAGGGGAGCAGTACTTC. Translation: CATSVAPGGEQYF.

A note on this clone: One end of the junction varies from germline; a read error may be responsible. The CDR3 DNA is TGTGCCGGGAGACTAGCGGGAGGGCATCAAGAGACCCAGTACTTC. This encodes CAGRLAGGHQETQYF. The chain links TRBV30 to TRBJ2-5; 14 bases agree with TRBD2. Germline values: CDR1 GTSNPN, CDR2 SVGIG (reference sequence). The CDR3 sequence is 15 residues long.

CDR3 sequence: CASSDTGTGSQPQHF. The CDR3 DNA follows: TGTGCCAGCTCAGACACCGGGACAGGGAGTCAGCCCCAGCATTTT. This chain connects TRBV18 to TRBJ1-5, with 9 positions matching TRBD1. The V segment lost 5 bases and the J segment 6 bases; nucleotides outside the gene matches: 8. This CDR3 contains 15 residues. Germline CDR1 and CDR2: KGHSH and LQKENI.

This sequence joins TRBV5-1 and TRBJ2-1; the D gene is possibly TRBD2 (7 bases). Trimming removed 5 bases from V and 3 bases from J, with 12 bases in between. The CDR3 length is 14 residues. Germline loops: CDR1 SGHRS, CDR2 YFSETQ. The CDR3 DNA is TGCGCCAGCAGAGGGGGGGGAGGCTACAATGAGCAGTTCTTC. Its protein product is CASRGGGGYNEQFF.

Here the CDR3 DNA reads TGCACCAGCAGCCAAGATTCCCGGGACACGACTAACACCGGGGAGCTGTTTTTT. Amino acid sequence: CTSSQDSRDTTNTGELFF. J is TRBJ2-2 and V is TRBV1; the D call TRBD1 from the table was never checked on the DNA. TRBV1 is assigned pseudogene status. There are 18 residues in the CDR3.

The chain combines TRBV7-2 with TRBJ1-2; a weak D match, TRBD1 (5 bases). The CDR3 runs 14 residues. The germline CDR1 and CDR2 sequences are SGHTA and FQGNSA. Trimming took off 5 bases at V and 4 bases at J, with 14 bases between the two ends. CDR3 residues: CASSKPQGGYGYTF. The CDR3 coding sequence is TGTGCCAGCAGCAAACCCCAGGGCGGCTATGGCTACACCTTC.

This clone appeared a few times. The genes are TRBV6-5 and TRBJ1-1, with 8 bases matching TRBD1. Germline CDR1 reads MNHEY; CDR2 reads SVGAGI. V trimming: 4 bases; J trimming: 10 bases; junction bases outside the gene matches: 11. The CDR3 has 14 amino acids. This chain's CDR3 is CASSSETGVIGAFF. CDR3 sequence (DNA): TGTGCCAGCAGTTCCGAGACAGGGGTTATCGGAGCTTTCTTT.

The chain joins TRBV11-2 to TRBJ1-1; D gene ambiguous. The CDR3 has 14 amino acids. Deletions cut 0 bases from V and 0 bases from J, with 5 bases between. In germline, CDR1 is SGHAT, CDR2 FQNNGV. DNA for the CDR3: TGTGCCAGCAGCTTAGAGCGGCTGAACACTGAAGCTTTCTTT. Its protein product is CASSLERLNTEAFF.

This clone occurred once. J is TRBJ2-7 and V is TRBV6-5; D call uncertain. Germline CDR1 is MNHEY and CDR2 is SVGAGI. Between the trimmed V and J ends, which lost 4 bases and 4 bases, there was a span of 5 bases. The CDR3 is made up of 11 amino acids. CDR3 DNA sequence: TGTGCCAGCAGTTCCCGTTACGAGCAGTACTTC. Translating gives CASSSRYEQYF.

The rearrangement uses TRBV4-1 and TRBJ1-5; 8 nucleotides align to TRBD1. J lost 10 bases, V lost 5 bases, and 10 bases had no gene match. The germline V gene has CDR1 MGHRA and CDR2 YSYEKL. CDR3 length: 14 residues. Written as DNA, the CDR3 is TGCGCCAGCAGCTCTGGACAGGGAAGGTCTCCCCAGCATTTT. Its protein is CASSSGQGRSPQHF.